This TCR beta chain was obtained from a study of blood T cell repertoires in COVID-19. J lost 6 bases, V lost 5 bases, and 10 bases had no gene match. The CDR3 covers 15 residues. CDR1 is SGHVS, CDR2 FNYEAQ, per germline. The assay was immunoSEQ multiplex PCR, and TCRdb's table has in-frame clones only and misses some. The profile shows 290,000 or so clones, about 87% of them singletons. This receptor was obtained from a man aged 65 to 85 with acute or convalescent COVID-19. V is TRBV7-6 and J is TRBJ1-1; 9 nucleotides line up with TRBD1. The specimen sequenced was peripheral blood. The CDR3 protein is CASSLHRDRESEAFF. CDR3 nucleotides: TGTGCCAGCAGCCTTCACCGGGACAGGGAGTCTGAAGCTTTCTTT.